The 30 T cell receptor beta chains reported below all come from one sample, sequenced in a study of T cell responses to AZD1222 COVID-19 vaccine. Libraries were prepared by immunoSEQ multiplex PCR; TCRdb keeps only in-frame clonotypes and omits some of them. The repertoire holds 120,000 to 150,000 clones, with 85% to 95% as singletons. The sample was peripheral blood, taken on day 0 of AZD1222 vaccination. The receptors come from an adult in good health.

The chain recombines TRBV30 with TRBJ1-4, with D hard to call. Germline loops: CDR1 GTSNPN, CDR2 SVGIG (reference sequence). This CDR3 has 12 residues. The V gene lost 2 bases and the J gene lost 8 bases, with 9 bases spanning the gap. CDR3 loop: CAWSLRGEKLFF. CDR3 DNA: TGTGCCTGGAGTCTCCGAGGCGAAAAACTGTTTTTT.

The CDR3 spells CAAGRTGLPYEQYF. In DNA, the CDR3 is TGTGCTGCGGGGAGGACAGGCCTTCCCTACGAGCAGTACTTC. This rearrangement joins TRBV27 to TRBJ2-7; TRBD1 might be the D (7 bases). This CDR3 region has 14 residues. CDR1 MNHEY and CDR2 SMNVEV come from the germline V gene (reference sequence).

The CDR3 region is CASSLLAGLQETQYF. CDR3 nucleotide sequence: TGTGCCAGTAGTTTGTTAGCGGGTTTACAAGAGACCCAGTACTTC. The rearrangement uses TRBV19 and TRBJ2-5, with TRBD2 matching over 7 bases. The trim removed 5 bases at V and 2 bases at J, leaving 8 bases unmatched. The germline CDR1 and CDR2 sequences are LNHDA and SQIVND (reference sequence). CDR3 length: 15 amino acids.

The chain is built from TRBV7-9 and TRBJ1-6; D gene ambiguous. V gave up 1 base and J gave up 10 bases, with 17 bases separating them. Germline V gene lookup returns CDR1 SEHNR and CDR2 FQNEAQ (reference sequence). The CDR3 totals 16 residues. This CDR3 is CASSLDAGQGSSPLHF. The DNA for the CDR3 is TGTGCCAGCAGCTTAGACGCAGGCCAAGGGTCCTCACCCCTCCACTTT.

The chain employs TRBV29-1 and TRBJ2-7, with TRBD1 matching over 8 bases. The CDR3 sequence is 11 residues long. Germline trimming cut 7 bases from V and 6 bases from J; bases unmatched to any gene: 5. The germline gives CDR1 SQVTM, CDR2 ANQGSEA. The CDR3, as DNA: TGCAGCGGCAAGACAGGGGTCGAGCAGTACTTC. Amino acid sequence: CSGKTGVEQYF.

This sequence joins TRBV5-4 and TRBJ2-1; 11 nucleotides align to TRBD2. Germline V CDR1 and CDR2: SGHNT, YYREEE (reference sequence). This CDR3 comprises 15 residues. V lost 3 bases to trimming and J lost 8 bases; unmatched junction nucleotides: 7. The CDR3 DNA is TGTGCCAGCAGCTGGCTAGCGGGAGGTTGGGATGAGCAGTTCTTC. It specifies CASSWLAGGWDEQFF.

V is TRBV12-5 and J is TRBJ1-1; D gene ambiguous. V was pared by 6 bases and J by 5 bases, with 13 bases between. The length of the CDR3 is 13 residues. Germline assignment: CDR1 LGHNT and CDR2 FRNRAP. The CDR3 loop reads CASGSPLGTEAFF. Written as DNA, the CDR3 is TGTGCTAGTGGATCCCCTTTAGGTACTGAAGCTTTCTTT. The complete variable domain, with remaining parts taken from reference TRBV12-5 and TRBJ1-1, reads DARVTQTPRHKVTEMGQEVTMRCQPILGHNTVFWYRQTMMQGLELLAYFRNRAPLDDSGMPKDRFSAEMPDATLATLKIQPSEPRDSAVYFCASGSPLGTEAFFGQGTRLTVV.

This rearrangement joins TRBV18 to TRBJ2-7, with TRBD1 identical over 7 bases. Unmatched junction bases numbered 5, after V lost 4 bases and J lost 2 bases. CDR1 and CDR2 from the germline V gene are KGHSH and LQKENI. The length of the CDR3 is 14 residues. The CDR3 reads CASSLRDSAYEQYF. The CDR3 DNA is TGTGCCAGCTCACTCCGGGACAGCGCCTACGAGCAGTACTTC.

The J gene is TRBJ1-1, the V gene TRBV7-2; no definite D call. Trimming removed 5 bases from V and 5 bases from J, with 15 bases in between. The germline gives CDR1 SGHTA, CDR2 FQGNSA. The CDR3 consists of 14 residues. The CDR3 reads CASSIRGSGTEAFF. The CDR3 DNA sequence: TGTGCCAGCAGCATACGGGGTTCGGGAACTGAAGCTTTCTTT. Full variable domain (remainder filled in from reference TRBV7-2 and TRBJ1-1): GAGVSQSPSNKVTEKGKDVELRCDPISGHTALYWYRQSLGQGLEFLIYFQGNSAPDKSGLPSDRFSAERTGGSVSTLTIQRTQQEDSAVYLCASSIRGSGTEAFFGQGTRLTVV.

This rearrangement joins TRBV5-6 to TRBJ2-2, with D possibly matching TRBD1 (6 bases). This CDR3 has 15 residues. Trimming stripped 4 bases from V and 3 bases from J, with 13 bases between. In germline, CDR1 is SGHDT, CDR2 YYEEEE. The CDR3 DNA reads TGTGCCAGCAGCAGAGGACAGACGGACACCGGGGAGCTGTTTTTT. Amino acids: CASSRGQTDTGELFF.

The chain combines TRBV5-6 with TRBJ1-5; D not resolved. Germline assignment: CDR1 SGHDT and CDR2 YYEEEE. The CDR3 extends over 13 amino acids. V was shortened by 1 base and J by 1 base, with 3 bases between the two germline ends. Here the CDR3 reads CASSLNSNQPQHF. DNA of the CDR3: TGTGCCAGCAGCTTGAACAGCAATCAGCCCCAGCATTTT.

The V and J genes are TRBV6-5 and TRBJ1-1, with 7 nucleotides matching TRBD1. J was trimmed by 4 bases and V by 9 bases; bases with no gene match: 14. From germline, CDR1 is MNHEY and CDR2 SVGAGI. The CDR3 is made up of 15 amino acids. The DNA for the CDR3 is TGTGCCAGTGGGCAATCAAGGGGGCAAGGCACTGAAGCTTTCTTT. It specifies CASGQSRGQGTEAFF.

CDR3 protein: CASSQPGLAGTVEQFF. In DNA form, the CDR3 reads TGCGCCAGCAGCCAACCGGGACTAGCGGGAACGGTTGAGCAGTTCTTC. The V call is TRBV4-1, the J call TRBJ2-1, with 13 bases that match TRBD2. The germline V gene encodes CDR1 MGHRA and CDR2 YSYEKL. With 2 bases clipped from V and 9 bases from J, the junction kept 7 bases outside the gene matches. The CDR3 loop spans 16 amino acids.

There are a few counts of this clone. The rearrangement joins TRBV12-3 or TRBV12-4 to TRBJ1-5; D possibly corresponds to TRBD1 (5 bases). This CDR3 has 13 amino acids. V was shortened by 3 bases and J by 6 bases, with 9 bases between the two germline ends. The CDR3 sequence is CASSLGDLQPQHF. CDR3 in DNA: TGTGCCAGCAGTTTGGGGGACCTTCAGCCCCAGCATTTT.

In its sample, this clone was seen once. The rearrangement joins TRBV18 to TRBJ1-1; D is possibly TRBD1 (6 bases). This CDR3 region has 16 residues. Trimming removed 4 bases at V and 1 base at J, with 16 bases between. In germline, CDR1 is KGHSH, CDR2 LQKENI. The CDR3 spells CASSLYVGGGNTEAFF. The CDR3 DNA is TGTGCCAGCTCACTTTACGTTGGAGGGGGGAACACTGAAGCTTTCTTT.

CDR3 DNA: TGCAGTGCTAGCGGACGAGGGGGCTACACCTTC. As protein: CSASGRGGYTF. V usage is TRBV20-1 and J usage is TRBJ1-2; D unclear. The V end was cut by 3 bases, the J end by 8 bases, with 10 bases between. The CDR3 length is 11 residues. Germline loops: CDR1 DFQATT, CDR2 SNEGSKA (reference sequence).

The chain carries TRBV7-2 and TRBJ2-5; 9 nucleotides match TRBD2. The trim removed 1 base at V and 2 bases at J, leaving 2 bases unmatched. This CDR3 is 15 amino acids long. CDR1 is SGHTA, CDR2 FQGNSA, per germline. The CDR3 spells CASSLDAGGQETQYF. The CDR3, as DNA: TGTGCCAGCAGCTTAGATGCGGGGGGGCAAGAGACCCAGTACTTC.

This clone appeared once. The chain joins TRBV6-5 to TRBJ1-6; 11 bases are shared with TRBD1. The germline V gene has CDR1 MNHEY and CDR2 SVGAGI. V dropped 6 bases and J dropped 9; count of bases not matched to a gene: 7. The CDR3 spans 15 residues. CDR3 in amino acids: CASRWDRGTSSPLHF. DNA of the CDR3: TGTGCCAGCAGGTGGGACAGGGGGACGTCTTCACCCCTCCACTTT.

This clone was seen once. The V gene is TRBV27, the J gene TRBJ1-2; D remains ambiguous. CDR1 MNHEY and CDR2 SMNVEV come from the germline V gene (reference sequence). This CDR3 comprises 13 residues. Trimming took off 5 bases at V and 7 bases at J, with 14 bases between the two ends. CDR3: CASSPNSGFGYTF. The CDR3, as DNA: TGTGCCAGCAGTCCCAACAGCGGCTTTGGCTACACCTTC.

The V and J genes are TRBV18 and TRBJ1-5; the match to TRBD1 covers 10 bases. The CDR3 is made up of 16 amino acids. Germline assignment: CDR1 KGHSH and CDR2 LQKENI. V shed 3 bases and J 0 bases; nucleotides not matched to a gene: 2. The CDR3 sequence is CASSPDRGHSNQPQHF. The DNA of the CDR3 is TGTGCCAGCTCACCCGACAGGGGGCATAGCAATCAGCCCCAGCATTTT.

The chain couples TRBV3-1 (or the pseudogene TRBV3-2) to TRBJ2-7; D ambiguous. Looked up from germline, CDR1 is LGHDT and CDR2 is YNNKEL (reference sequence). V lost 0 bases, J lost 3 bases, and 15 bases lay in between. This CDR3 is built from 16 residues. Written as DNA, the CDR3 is TGTGCCAGCAGCCAAGATCACAGTCAGGTCGGCTACGAGCAGTACTTC. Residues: CASSQDHSQVGYEQYF.

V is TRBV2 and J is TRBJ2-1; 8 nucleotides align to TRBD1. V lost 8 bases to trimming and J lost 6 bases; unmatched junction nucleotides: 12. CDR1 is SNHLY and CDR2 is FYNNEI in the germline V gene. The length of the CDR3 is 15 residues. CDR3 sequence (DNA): TGTGCCAGCCGGGACAGACAGGGGACCATCAATGAGCAGTTCTTC. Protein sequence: CASRDRQGTINEQFF.

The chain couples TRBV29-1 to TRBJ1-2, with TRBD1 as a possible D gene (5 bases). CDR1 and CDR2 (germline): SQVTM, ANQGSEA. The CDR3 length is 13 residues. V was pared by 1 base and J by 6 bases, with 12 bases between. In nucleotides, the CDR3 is TGCAGCGTTGAAGCCCGGGGGAGTCATGGCTACACCTTC. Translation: CSVEARGSHGYTF.

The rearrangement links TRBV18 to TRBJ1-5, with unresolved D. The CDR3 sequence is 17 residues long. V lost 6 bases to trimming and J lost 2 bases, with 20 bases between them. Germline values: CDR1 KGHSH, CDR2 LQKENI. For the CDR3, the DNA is TGTGCCAGCTCCCACCAGGCGGAGGGCGATGGCAATCAGCCCCAGCATTTT. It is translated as CASSHQAEGDGNQPQHF.

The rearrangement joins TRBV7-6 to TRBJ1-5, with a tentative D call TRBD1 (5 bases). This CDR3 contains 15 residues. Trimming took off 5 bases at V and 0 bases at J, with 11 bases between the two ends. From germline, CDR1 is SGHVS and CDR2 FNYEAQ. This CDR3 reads CASSPRQHSNQPQHF. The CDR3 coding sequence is TGTGCCAGCAGCCCGCGACAGCATAGCAATCAGCCCCAGCATTTT.

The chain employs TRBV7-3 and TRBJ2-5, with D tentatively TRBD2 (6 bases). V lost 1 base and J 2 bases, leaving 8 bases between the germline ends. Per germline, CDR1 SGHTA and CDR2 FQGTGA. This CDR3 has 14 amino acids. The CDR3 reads CASSLNAGQETQYF. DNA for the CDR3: TGTGCCAGCAGCTTAAATGCGGGGCAAGAGACCCAGTACTTC.

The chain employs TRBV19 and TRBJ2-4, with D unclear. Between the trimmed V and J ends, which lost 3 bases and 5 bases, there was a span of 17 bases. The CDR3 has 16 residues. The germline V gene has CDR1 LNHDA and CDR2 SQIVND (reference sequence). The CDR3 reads CASSIGIDTVQNIQYF. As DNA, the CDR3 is TGTGCCAGTAGTATTGGGATCGACACGGTCCAAAACATTCAGTACTTC. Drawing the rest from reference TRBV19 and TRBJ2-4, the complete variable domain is DGGITQSPKYLFRKEGQNVTLSCEQNLNHDAMYWYRQDPGQGLRLIYYSQIVNDFQKGDIAEGYSVSREKKESFPLTVTSAQKNPTAFYLCASSIGIDTVQNIQYFGAGTRLSVL.

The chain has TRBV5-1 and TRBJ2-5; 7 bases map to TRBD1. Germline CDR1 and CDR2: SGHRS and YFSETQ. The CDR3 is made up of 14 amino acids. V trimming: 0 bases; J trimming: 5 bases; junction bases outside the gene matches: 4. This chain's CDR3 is CASSLEGGIETQYF. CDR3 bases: TGCGCCAGCAGCTTGGAAGGGGGCATCGAGACCCAGTACTTC.

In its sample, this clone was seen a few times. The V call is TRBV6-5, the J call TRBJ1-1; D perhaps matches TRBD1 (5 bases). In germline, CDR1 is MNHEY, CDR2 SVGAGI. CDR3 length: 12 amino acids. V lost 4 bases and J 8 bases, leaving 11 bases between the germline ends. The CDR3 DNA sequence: TGTGCCAGCAGTTCACGACAGAGCGAAGCTTTCTTT. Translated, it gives CASSSRQSEAFF.

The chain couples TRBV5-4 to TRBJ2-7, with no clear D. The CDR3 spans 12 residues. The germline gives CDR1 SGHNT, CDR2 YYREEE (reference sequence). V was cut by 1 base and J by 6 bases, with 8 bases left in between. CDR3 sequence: CASSLRTGEQYF. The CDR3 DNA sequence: TGTGCCAGCAGCTTGAGGACCGGCGAGCAGTACTTC.